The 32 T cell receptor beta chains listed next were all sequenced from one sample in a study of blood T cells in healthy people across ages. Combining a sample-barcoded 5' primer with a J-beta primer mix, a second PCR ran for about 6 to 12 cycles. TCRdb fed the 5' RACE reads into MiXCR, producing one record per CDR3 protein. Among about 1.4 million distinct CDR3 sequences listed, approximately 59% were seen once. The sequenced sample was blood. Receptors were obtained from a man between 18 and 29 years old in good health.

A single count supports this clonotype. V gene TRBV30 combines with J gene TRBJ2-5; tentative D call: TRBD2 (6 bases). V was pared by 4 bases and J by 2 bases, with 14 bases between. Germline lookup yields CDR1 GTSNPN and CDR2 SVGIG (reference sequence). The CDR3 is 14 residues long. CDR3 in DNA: TGTGCCTGGATGATAGGGACTGTACAAGAGACCCAGTACTTC. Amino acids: CAWMIGTVQETQYF.

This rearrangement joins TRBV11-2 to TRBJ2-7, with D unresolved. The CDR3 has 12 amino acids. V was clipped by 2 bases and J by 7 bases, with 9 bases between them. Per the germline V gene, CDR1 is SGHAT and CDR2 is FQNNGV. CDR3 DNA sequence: TGTGCCAGCAGCTTAAGGTTTACGGAGCAGTACTTC. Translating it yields CASSLRFTEQYF.

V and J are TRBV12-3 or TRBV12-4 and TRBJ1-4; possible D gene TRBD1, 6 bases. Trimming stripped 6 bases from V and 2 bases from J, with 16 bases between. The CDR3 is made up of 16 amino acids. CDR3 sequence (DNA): TGTGCCAGCAGCCAAACAGGGATGGGGACTAATGAAAAACTGTTTTTT. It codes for CASSQTGMGTNEKLFF.

The CDR3 sequence is CASSYSGAGGNEQYF. The CDR3 nucleotides read TGTGCCAGCAGTTACTCCGGGGCGGGGGGGAATGAGCAGTACTTC. The rearrangement links TRBV6-5 to TRBJ2-4, with 9 bases that match TRBD2. Germline V gives CDR1 MNHEY, CDR2 SVGAGI. After removal of 0 bases from V and 13 bases from J, the junction contained 10 bases not matched to a gene. The CDR3 is made up of 15 amino acids.

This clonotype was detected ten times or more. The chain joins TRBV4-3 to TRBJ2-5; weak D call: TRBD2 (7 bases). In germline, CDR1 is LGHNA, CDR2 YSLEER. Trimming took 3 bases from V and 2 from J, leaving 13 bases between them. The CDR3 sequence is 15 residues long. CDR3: CASSHGGGDQETQYF. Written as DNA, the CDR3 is TGCGCCAGCAGCCACGGCGGGGGCGATCAAGAGACCCAGTACTTC.

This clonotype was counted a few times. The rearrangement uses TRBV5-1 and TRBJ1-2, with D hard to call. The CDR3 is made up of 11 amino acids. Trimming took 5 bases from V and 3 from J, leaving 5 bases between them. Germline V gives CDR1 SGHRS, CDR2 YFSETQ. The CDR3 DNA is TGCGCCAGCAGACGGGACTATGGCTACACCTTC. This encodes CASRRDYGYTF.

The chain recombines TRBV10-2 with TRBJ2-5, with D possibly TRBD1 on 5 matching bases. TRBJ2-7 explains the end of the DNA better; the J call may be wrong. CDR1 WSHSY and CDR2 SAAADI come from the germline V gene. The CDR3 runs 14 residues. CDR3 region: CASSEEVGPYEQYF. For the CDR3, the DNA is TGCGCCAGCAGTGAGGAGGTGGGGCCCTACGAGCAGTACTTC.

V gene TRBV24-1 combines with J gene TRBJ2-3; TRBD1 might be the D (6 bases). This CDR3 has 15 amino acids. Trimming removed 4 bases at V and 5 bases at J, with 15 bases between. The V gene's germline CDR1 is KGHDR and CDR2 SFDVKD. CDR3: CATSDLGTPQDTQYF. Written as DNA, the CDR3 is TGTGCCACCAGTGACCTCGGGACACCACAAGATACGCAGTATTTT.

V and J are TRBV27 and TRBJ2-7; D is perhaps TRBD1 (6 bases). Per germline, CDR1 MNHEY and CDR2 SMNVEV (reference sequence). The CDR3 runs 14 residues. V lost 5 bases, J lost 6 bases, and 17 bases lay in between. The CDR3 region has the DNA TGTGCCAGCAGTATCGGACAGAATTTATTCGAGCAGTACTTC. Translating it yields CASSIGQNLFEQYF.

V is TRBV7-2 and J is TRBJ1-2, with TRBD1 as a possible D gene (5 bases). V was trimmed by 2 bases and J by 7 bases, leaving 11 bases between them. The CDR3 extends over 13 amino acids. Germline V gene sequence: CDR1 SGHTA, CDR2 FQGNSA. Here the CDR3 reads CASSLKGTLGYTF. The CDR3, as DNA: TGTGCCAGCAGCTTAAAGGGGACCCTTGGCTACACCTTC. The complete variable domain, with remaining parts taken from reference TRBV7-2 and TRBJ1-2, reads GAGVSQSPSNKVTEKGKDVELRCDPISGHTALYWYRQSLGQGLEFLIYFQGNSAPDKSGLPSDRFSAERTGGSVSTLTIQRTQQEDSAVYLCASSLKGTLGYTFGSGTRLTVV.

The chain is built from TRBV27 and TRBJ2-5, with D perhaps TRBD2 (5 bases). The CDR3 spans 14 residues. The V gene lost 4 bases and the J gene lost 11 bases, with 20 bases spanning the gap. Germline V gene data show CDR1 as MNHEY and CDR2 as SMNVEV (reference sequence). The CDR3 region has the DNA TGTGCCAGCAGTTCGGGGATCCCGTACTACGGGCAGTACTTC. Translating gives CASSSGIPYYGQYF.

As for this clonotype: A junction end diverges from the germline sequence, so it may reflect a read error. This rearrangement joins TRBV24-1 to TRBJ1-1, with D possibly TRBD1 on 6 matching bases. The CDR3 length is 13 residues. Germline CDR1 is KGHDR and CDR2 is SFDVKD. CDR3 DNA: TGTGCCGCCAGTGACTCCGGACAGATTGAAGCTTTCTTT. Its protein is CAASDSGQIEAFF.

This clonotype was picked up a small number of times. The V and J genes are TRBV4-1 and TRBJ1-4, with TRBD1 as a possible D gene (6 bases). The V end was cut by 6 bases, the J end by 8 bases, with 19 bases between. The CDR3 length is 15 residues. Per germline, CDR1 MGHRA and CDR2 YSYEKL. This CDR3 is CASSSFTGIQEKLFF. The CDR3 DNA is TGCGCCAGCAGTTCGTTCACAGGGATACAGGAAAAACTGTTTTTT.

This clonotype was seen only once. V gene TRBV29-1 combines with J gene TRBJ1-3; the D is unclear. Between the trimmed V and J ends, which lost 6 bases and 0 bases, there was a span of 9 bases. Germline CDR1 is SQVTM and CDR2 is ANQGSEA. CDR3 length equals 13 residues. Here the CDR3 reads CSVFPVSGNTIYF. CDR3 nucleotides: TGCAGCGTCTTCCCCGTCTCTGGAAACACCATATATTTT. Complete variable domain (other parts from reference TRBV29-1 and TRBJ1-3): SAVISQKPSRDICQRGTSLTIQCQVDSQVTMMFWYRQQPGQSLTLIATANQGSEATYESGFVIDKFPISRPNLTFSTLTVSNMSPEDSSIYLCSVFPVSGNTIYFGEGSWLTVV.

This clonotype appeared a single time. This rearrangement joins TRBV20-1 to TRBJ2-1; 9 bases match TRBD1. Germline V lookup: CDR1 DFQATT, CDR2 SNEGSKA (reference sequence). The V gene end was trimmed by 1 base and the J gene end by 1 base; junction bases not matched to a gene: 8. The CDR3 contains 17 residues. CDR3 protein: CSARAFPGQGSYNEQFF. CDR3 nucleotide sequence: TGCAGTGCTAGAGCGTTCCCGGGACAGGGTTCCTACAATGAGCAGTTCTTC.

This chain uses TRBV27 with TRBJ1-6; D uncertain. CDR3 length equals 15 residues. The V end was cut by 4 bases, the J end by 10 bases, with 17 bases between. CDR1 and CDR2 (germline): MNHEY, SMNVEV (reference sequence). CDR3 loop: CASSSLWGARSPLHF. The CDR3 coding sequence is TGTGCCAGCAGTTCCCTTTGGGGTGCGAGGTCACCCCTCCACTTT.

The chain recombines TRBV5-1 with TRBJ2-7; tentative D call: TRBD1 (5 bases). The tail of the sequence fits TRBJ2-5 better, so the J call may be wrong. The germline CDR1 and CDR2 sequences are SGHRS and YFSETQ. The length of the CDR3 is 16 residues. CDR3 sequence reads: CASSFLTVAVVETQYF. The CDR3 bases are TGCGCCAGCAGCTTCCTGACAGTGGCTGTCGTGGAGACCCAGTACTTC.

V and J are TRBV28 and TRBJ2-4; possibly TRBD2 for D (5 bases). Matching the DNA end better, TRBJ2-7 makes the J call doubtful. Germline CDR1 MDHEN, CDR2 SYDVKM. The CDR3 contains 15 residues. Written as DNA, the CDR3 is TGTGCCAGCACCCCAATGGGCGGAGGAGAATACGAGCAGTACTTC. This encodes CASTPMGGGEYEQYF.

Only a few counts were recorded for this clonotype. CDR3 protein: CASSRDRSQETQYF. The DNA for the CDR3 is TGTGCCAGCAGCCGGGACAGGAGCCAAGAGACCCAGTACTTC. The gene calls are TRBV6-5 and TRBJ2-5; 8 bases are a match to TRBD1. The CDR3 runs 14 residues. The V gene's germline CDR1 is MNHEY and CDR2 SVGAGI. The V segment lost 6 bases and the J segment 1 base; nucleotides outside the gene matches: 4.

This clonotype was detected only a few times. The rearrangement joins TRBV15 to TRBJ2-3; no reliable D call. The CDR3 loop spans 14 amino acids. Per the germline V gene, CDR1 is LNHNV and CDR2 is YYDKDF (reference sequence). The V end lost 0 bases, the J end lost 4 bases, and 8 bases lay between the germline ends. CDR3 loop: CATSRDFSPDTQYF. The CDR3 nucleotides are TGTGCCACCAGCAGAGATTTCAGCCCAGATACGCAGTATTTT.

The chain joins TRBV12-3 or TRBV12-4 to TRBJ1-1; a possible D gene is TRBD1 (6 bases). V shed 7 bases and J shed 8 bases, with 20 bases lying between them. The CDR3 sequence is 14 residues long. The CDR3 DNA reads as TGTGCCAGCACCCTAGGGGGGTTGTGGGTAGAAGCTTTCTTT. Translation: CASTLGGLWVEAFF.

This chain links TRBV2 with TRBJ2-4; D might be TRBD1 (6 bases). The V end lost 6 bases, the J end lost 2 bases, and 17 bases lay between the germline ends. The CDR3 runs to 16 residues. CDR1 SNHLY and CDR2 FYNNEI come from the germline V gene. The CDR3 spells CASRHTGPLSKNIQYF. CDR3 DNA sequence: TGTGCCAGCAGACATACAGGGCCTTTGTCCAAAAACATTCAGTACTTC.

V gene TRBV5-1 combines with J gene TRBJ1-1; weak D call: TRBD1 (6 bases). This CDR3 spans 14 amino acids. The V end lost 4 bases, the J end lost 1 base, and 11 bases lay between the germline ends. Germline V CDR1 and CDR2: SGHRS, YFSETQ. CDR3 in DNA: TGCGCCAGCAGCCGCAGGGACAAGAACACTGAAGCTTTCTTT. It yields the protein CASSRRDKNTEAFF. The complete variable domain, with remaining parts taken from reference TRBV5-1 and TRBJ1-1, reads KAGVTQTPRYLIKTRGQQVTLSCSPISGHRSVSWYQQTPGQGLQFLFEYFSETQRNKGNFPGRFSGRQFSNSRSEMNVSTLELGDSALYLCASSRRDKNTEAFFGQGTRLTVV.

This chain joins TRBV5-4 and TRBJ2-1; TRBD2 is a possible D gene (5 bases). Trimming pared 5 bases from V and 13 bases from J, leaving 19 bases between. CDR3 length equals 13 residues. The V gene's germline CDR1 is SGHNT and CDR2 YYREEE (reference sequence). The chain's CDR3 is CASSQSGPETQFF. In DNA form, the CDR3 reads TGTGCCAGCAGTCAGAGCGGTCCGGAGACCCAGTTCTTC.

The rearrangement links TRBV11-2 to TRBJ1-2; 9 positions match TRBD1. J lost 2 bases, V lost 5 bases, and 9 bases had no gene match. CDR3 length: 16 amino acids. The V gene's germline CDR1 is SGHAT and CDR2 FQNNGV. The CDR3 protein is CASSPGGTGTNYGYTF. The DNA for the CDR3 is TGTGCCAGCAGCCCCGGCGGGACAGGGACGAACTATGGCTACACCTTC.

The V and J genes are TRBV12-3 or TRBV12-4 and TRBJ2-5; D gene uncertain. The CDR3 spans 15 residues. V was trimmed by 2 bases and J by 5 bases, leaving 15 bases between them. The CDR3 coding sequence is TGTGCCAGCAGTTTATCCACGGTCGGTCAGGAGACCCAGTACTTC. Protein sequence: CASSLSTVGQETQYF.

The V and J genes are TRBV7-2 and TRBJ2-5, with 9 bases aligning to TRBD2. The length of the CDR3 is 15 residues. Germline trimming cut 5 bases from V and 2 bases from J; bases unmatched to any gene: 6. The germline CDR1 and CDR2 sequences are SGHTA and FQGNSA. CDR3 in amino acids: CASSRSSGRQETQYF. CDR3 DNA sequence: TGTGCCAGCAGCAGGAGTAGCGGGAGACAAGAGACCCAGTACTTC.

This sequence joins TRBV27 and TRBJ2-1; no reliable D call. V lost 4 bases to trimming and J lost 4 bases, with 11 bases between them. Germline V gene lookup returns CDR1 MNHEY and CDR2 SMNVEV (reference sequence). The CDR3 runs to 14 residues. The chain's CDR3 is CASSWAQTYNEQFF. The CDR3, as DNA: TGTGCCAGCAGTTGGGCACAGACGTACAATGAGCAGTTCTTC.

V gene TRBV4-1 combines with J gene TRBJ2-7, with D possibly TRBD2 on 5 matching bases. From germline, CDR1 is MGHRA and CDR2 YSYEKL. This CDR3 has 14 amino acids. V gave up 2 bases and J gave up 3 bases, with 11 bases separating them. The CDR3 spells CASSQYLEGYEQYF. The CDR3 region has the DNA TGCGCCAGCAGCCAATATTTAGAGGGCTACGAGCAGTACTTC.

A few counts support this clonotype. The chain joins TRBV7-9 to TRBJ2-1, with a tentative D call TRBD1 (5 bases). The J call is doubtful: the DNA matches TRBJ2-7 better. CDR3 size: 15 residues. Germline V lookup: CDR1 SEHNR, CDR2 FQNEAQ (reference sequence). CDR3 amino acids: CASSPTDSLYNEQYF. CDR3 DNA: TGTGCCAGCAGCCCCACCGACAGCCTCTACAATGAGCAGTACTTC.

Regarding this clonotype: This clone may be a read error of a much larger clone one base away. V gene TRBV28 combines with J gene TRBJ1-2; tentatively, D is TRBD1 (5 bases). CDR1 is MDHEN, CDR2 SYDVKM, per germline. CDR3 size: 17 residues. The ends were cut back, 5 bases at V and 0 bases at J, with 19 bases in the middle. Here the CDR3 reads CASSEVGASKPNYGYTF. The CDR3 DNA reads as TGTGCCAGCAGTGAGGTTGGGGCCTCAAAGCCTAACTATGGCTACACCTTC.

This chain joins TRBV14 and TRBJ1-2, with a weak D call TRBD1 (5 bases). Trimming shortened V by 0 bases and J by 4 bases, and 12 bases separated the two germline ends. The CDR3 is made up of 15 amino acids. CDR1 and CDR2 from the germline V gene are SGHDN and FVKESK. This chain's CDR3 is CASSQDTGQGYGYTF. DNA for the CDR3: TGTGCCAGCAGCCAAGATACGGGGCAGGGCTATGGCTACACCTTC.